The sequence of this T cell receptor (beta chain) was determined in a study of response to subunit inactivated influenza vaccine. Study findings and constraints: The authors proposed limited new T cell recruitment per seasonal influenza vaccination.

From the RT-PCR reads, TCRdb called clonotypes with MiXCR, one entry per CDR3 protein. The sample holds 750,000 to 850,000 distinct CDR3 sequences, roughly 20% seen once. The CDR3 has 16 residues. J was trimmed by 2 bases and V by 8 bases; bases with no gene match: 7. Germline V gene lookup returns CDR1 ENHRY and CDR2 SYGVKD. The table lists this clonotype with a few counts. Its specificity is not known. The rearrangement links TRBV10-3 to TRBJ2-2, with TRBD2 identical over 11 bases. The sequence came from a man aged 50-60 years who received an inactivated influenza vaccine. This specimen was PBMCs from blood, taken about 5 days after vaccination. DNA for the CDR3: TGTGCCATCCATCCTAGCGGGGGGCTAAACACCGGGGAGCTGTTTTTT. It codes for CAIHPSGGLNTGELFF.